This T cell receptor (beta chain) was observed in a study of prognosis after radiotherapy for stage I lung cancer. Study background: Each patient with non-small cell lung cancer was deemed medically inoperable.

The CDR3 is made up of 14 amino acids. Germline V CDR1 and CDR2: LNHDA, SQIVND (reference sequence). V shed 4 bases and J 4 bases; nucleotides not matched to a gene: 3. Genomic DNA was the source, and TCR beta CDR3 was amplified from it by two-round multiplex PCR. The first PCR round targeted every TRBV and TRBJ gene with specific primers. In TCRdb, the multiplex PCR reads were re-called with MiXCR into one record per CDR3 protein. The data contain approximately 16,000 distinct CDR3 sequences, approximately 30% of them singletons. This clonotype has a count of ten or more. The V gene is TRBV19, the J gene TRBJ1-1; TRBD1 matches at 10 bases. This TCR was recovered from a donor over 45 with non-small cell lung cancer. Sequencing used PBMCs, obtained before or after stereotactic body radiation therapy (not recorded which). The CDR3 spells CASSRDRGATEAFF. For the CDR3, the DNA is TGTGCCAGTAGTAGGGACAGGGGTGCCACTGAAGCTTTCTTT.